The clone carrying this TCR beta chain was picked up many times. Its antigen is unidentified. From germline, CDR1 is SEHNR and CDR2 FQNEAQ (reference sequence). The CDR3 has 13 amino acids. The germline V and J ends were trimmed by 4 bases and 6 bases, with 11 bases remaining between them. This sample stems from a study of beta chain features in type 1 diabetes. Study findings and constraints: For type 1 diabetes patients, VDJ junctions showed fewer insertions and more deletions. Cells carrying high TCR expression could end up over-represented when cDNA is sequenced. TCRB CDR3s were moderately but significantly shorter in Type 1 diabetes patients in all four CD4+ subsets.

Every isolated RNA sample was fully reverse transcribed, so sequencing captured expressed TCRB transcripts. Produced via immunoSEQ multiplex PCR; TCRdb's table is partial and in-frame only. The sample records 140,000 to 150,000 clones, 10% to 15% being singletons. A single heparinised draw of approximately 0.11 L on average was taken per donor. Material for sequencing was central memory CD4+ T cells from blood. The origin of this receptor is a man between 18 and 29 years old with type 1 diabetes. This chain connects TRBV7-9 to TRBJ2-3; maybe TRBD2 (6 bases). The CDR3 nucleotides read TGTGCCAGCAGCTCTTCGGGGGAGGATACGCAGTATTTT. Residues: CASSSSGEDTQYF.